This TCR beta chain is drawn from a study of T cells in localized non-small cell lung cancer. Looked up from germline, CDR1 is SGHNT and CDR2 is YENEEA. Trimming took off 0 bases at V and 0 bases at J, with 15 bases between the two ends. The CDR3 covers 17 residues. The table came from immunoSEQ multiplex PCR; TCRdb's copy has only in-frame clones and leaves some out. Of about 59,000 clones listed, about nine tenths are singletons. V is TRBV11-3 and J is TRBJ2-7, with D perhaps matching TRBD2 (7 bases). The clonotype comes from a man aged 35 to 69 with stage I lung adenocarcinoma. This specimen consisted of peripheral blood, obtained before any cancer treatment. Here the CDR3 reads CASSLEGGGSSSYEQYF. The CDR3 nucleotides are TGTGCCAGCAGCTTAGAGGGGGGCGGGAGCTCCTCCTACGAGCAGTACTTC.